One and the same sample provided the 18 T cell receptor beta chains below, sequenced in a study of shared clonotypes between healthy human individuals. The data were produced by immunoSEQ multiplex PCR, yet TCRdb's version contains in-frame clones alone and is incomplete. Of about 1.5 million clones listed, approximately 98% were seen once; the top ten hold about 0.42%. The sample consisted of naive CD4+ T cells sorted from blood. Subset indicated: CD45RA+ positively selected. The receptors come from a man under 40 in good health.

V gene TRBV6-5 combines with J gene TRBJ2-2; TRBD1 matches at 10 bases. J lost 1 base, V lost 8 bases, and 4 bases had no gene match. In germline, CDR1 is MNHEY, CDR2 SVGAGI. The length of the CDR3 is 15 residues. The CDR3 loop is CASSRTGGNTGELFF. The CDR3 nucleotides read TGTGCCAGCTCAAGGACAGGGGGGAACACCGGGGAGCTGTTTTTT.

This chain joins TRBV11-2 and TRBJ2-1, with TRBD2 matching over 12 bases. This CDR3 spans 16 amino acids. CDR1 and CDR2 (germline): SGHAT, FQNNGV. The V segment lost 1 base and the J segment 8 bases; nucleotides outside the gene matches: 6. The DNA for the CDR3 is TGTGCCAGCAGCTTAGTGCCTAGCGGGAGGGTCTATGAGCAGTTCTTC. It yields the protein CASSLVPSGRVYEQFF. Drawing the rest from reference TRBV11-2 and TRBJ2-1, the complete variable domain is EAGVAQSPRYKIIEKRQSVAFWCNPISGHATLYWYQQILGQGPKLLIQFQNNGVVDDSQLPKDRFSAERLKGVDSTLKIQPAKLEDSAVYLCASSLVPSGRVYEQFFGPGTRLTVL.

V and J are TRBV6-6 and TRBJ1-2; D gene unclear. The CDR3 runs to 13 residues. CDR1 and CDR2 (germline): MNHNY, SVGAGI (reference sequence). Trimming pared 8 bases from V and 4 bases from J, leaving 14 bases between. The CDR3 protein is CASSSSTPYGYTF. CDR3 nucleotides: TGTGCCAGCTCCTCGAGCACCCCCTATGGCTACACCTTC.

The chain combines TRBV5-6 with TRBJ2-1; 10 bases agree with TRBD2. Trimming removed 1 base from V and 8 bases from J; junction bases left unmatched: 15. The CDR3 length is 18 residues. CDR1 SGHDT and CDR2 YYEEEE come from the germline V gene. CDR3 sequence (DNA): TGTGCCAGCAGCTTGTATCTGTTAGCGGGAGGCCGGGGGGATGAGCAGTTCTTC. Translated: CASSLYLLAGGRGDEQFF.

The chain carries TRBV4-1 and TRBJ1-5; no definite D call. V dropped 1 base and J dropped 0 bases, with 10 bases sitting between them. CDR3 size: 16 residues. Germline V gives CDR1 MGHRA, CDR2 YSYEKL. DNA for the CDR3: TGCGCCAGCAGCCAAGGATCGGGTTCTAGCAATCAGCCCCAGCATTTT. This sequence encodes CASSQGSGSSNQPQHF.

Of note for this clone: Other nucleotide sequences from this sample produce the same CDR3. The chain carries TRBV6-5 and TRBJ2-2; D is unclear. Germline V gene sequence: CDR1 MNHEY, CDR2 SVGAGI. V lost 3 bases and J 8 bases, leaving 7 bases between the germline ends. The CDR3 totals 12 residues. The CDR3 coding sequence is TGTGCCAGCAGTTATGGCAGTGGGGAGCTGTTTTTT. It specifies CASSYGSGELFF.

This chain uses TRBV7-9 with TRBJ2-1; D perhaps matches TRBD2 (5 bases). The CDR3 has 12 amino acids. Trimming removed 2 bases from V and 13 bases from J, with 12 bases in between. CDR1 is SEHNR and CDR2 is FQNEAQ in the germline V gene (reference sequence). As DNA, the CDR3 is TGTGCCAGCAGCTTAAGCTCGGGATCTCAGTTCTTC. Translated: CASSLSSGSQFF.

CDR3: CATSKLQGGEAFF. In DNA, the CDR3 is TGTGCCACCAGCAAGTTGCAGGGCGGTGAAGCTTTCTTT. The chain employs TRBV15 and TRBJ1-1; possible D gene TRBD1, 5 bases. This CDR3 spans 13 amino acids. Trimming took off 4 bases at V and 7 bases at J, with 13 bases between the two ends. In germline, CDR1 is LNHNV, CDR2 YYDKDF (reference sequence).

CDR3: CASSPPPGGEKLFF. For the CDR3, the DNA is TGTGCCAGCAGCCCCCCCCCGGGAGGTGAAAAACTGTTTTTT. The chain has TRBV7-9 and TRBJ1-4, with D hard to call. Per germline, CDR1 SEHNR and CDR2 FQNEAQ (reference sequence). V dropped 5 bases and J dropped 7 bases, with 14 bases sitting between them. This CDR3 comprises 14 residues.

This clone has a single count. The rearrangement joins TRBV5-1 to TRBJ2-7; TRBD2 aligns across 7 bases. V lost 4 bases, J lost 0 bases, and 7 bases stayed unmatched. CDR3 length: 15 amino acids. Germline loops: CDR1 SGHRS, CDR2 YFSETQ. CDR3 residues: CASSRRAGSSYEQYF. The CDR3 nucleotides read TGCGCCAGCAGCCGCCGAGCGGGAAGCTCCTACGAGCAGTACTTC.

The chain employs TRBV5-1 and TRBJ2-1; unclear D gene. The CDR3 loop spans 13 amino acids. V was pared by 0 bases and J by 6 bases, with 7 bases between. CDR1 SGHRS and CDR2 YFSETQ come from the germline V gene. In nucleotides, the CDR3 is TGCGCCAGCAGCTTGGACGGTTTCAATGAGCAGTTCTTC. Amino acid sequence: CASSLDGFNEQFF.

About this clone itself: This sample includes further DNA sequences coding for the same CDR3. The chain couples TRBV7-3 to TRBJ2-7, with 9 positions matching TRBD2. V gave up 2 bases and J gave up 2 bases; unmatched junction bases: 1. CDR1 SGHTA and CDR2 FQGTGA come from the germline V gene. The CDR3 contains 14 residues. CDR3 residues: CASSLVAGAYEQYF. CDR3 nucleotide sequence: TGTGCCAGCAGCTTAGTAGCGGGGGCCTACGAGCAGTACTTC.

CDR3 residues: CASSPKISWVRYEQYF. In DNA form, the CDR3 reads TGTGCCAGCAGTCCAAAGATCTCATGGGTACGCTACGAGCAGTACTTC. The V gene is TRBV27, the J gene TRBJ2-7, with D unresolved. The CDR3 is 16 residues long. Trimming removed 5 bases at V and 3 bases at J, with 20 bases between. Per the germline V gene, CDR1 is MNHEY and CDR2 is SMNVEV (reference sequence).

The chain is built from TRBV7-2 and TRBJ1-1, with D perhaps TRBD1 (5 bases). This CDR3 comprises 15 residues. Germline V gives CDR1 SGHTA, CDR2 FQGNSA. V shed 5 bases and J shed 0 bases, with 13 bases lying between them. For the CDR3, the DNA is TGTGCCAGCAGCAAACGACAGACTTTGAACACTGAAGCTTTCTTT. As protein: CASSKRQTLNTEAFF.

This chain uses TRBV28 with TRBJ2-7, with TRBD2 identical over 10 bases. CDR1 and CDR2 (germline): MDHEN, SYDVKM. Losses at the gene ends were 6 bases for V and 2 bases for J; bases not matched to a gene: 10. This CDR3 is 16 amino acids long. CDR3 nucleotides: TGTGCCAGCAGGCAAATTACTAGCGGGGCTACCTACGAGCAGTACTTC. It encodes CASRQITSGATYEQYF.

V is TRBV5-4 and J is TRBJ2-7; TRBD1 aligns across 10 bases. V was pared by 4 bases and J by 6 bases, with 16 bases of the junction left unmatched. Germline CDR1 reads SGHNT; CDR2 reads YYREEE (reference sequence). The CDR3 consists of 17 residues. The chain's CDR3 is CASSRDRGKDPLVEQYF. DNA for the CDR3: TGTGCCAGCAGCCGGGACAGGGGAAAAGATCCCTTGGTCGAGCAGTACTTC.

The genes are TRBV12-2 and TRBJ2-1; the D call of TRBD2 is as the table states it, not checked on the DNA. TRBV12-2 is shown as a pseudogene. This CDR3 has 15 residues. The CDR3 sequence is CASRLASRLDNEQFF. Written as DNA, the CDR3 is TGTGCAAGTCGCTTAGCGAGCCGGTTAGACAATGAGCAGTTCTTC.

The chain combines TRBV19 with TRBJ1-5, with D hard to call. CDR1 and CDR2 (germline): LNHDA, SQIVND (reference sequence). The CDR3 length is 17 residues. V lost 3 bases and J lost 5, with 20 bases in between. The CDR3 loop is CASSMNPPRIRYQPQHF. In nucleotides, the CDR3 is TGTGCCAGTAGTATGAATCCCCCACGGATTCGCTATCAGCCCCAGCATTTT. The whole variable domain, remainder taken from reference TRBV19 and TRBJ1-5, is DGGITQSPKYLFRKEGQNVTLSCEQNLNHDAMYWYRQDPGQGLRLIYYSQIVNDFQKGDIAEGYSVSREKKESFPLTVTSAQKNPTAFYLCASSMNPPRIRYQPQHFGDGTRLSIL.